This is a list of T cell receptor beta chains from one sample in a study of naive and memory T cell subsets. TCRdb re-analysed the 5' RACE reads in MiXCR, keeping a single row per CDR3 protein. The table includes roughly 60,000 distinct CDR3 sequences, 8% to 9% detected once. Receptors originate from a female donor in good health. Each CDR3 is given with its conserved first and last residue. The D gene is left open where the match is weak. Rows give clone size only sometimes, using once, few, many, or a class for an expanded clone.

>TRBV18|-|TRBJ2-3|few
TGTGCCAGCTCACCAATTAGCACAGATACGCAGTATTTT
CASSPISTDTQYF
>TRBV29-1|TRBD2|TRBJ2-1|-
TGCAGCGTTGAAAGGCTAGCGGGGGGTTACTCCTACAATGAGCAGTTCTTC
CSVERLAGGYSYNEQFF
>TRBV5-1|TRBD1|TRBJ1-6|few
TGCGCCAGCAGCTTGTCGGACAGGGGGCCTAGTTCACCCCTCCACTTT
CASSLSDRGPSSPLHF
>TRBV7-9|-|TRBJ2-5|-
TGTGCCAGCAGCTTAGCGCAGGGACCACAAGAGACCCAGTACTTC
CASSLAQGPQETQYF
>TRBV5-6|TRBD2|TRBJ2-7|-
TGTGCCAGCAGCCCGACTAGCGGGAGCAGTCCTCGGGGCGAGCAGTACTTC
CASSPTSGSSPRGEQYF
>TRBV5-4|-|TRBJ1-2|-
TGTGCCAGCAGAGCTTGGGGGCAGGGCGGTGGCTACACCTTC
CASRAWGQGGGYTF
>TRBV30|TRBD1|TRBJ2-6|-
TGTGCCTGGAGGACCGGGACAGGAGTCTCTGGGGCCAACGTCCTGACTTTC
CAWRTGTGVSGANVLTF
>TRBV12-3/TRBV12-4|-|TRBJ2-5|few
TGTGCCAGCAGTTTTAGCTCCGTACTGTCCCAGTACTTC
CASSFSSVLSQYF
>TRBV2|-|TRBJ2-7|many
TGTGCCAGCGCCGCCTCCTACGAGCAGTACTTC
CASAASYEQYF
>TRBV28|-|TRBJ1-5|-
TGTGCCAGCAGTTCCCCGGGGGAAGGCAATCAGCCCCAGCATTTT
CASSSPGEGNQPQHF
>TRBV29-1|-|TRBJ2-5|-
TGCAGCGTCGACTCAATCCGGGACAGGTCAAATCGGGGAGGGGAGACCCAGTACTTC
CSVDSIRDRSNRGGETQYF
>TRBV27|-|TRBJ2-6|few
TGTGCCAGCAGTTCTAAGTATACTGGGGCCAACGTCCTGACTTTC
CASSSKYTGANVLTF
>TRBV19|-|TRBJ2-6|few
TGTGCCAGTAGTGTCGAAGGAGGCTCTGGGGCCAACGTCCTGACTTTC
CASSVEGGSGANVLTF
>TRBV5-1|-|TRBJ2-7|few
TGCGCCAGCAGCCGAGGAGGGAGTTACGAGCAGTACTTC
CASSRGGSYEQYF
>TRBV2|-|TRBJ2-3|few
TGTGCCAGGAGCGGCGTCCTCGGAGGGGATACGCAGTATTTT
CARSGVLGGDTQYF
>TRBV7-9|-|TRBJ1-1|-
TGTGCCAGCAGCGGACTATACACTGAAGCTTTCTTT
CASSGLYTEAFF
>TRBV6-1|TRBD2|TRBJ2-1|once
TGTGCCAGCAGTGCAGGGACTAGCAATCAGGTTGAGCAGTTCTTC
CASSAGTSNQVEQFF
>TRBV2|-|TRBJ1-3|many
TGTGCCAGCAGTGAGGGGGCTACTGGAAACACCATATATTTT
CASSEGATGNTIYF
>TRBV7-3|TRBD1|TRBJ1-2|many
TGTGCCAGCAGCCTAACAGGGGACTATGGCTACACCTTC
CASSLTGDYGYTF
>TRBV18|TRBD2|TRBJ2-7|few
TGTGCCAGCTCACCACCGGGGGACTACGGCGGCGAGCAGTACTTC
CASSPPGDYGGEQYF
>TRBV29-1|-|TRBJ1-1|many
TGCAGCGTTGTGGTGGCTGAAGCTTTCTTT
CSVVVAEAFF
>TRBV28|-|TRBJ1-2|few
TGTGCCAGCAGAGAAACCTTGGGCCTACGGGAGGATGGCTACACCTTC
CASRETLGLREDGYTF
>TRBV18|TRBD1|TRBJ1-5|few
TGTGCCAGCTCACCGGGACAGGGCAGCAATCAGCCCCAGCATTTT
CASSPGQGSNQPQHF
>TRBV12-5|-|TRBJ1-3|-
TGTGCTAGTGCCGACAGCTCTGGAAACACCATATATTTT
CASADSSGNTIYF
>TRBV3-1|-|TRBJ2-3|few
TGTGCCAGCAGCCAAGTATCAGATACGCAGTATTTT
CASSQVSDTQYF
>TRBV24-1|-|TRBJ2-5|-
TGTGCCACCAGTTTTAGGGGGATTAAAGGAGAGACCCAGTACTTC
CATSFRGIKGETQYF
>TRBV3-1|-|TRBJ2-2|-
TGTGCCAGCAGCCAAGATCTGAGGGACACCGGGGAGCTGTTTTTT
CASSQDLRDTGELFF
>TRBV5-1|TRBD1|TRBJ2-2|many
TGCGCCAGCCGCCCTACCGGGACAGCGAACACCGGGGAGCTGTTTTTT
CASRPTGTANTGELFF
>TRBV6-1|TRBD1|TRBJ2-7|once
TGTGCCAGCAGTGAATGGCGACAGGGGTCCTACGAGCAGTACTTC
CASSEWRQGSYEQYF
>TRBV7-3|-|TRBJ2-5|many
TGTGCCAGCAGGGGCGGGCCGGGCGGACCGCAAGAGACCCAGTACTTC
CASRGGPGGPQETQYF
>TRBV4-1|-|TRBJ2-5|few
TGCGCCAGCAGCCAATTCCTGGTGTTTGGGACCCAGTACTTC
CASSQFLVFGTQYF
>TRBV27|TRBD1|TRBJ1-2|many
TGTGCCAGCAGCCCCTTGGACAGGGCCCATGGCTACACCTTC
CASSPLDRAHGYTF
>TRBV7-6|TRBD2|TRBJ2-3|many
TGTGCCAGCAGCTTACTAGCGGGCCAAGATACGCAGTATTTT
CASSLLAGQDTQYF
>TRBV12-3/TRBV12-4|TRBD1|TRBJ1-1|-
TGTGCCAGCAGCCTACCACCGGGACAGAGTGAAGCTTTCTTT
CASSLPPGQSEAFF
>TRBV5-1|TRBD2|TRBJ2-1|-
TGCGCCAGTTTGCTCGGGACTAGCGGTTACAATGAGCAGTTCTTC
CASLLGTSGYNEQFF
>TRBV10-3|TRBD1|TRBJ1-1|many
TGTGCCATCAGTATTGGACAGGGGGGCAACACTGAAGCTTTCTTT
CAISIGQGGNTEAFF
>TRBV3-1|-|TRBJ1-2|few
TGTGCCAGCAGCCAAGGCTTGAGGTACACTAACTATGGCTACACCTTC
CASSQGLRYTNYGYTF
>TRBV12-3/TRBV12-4|-|TRBJ1-1|few
TGTGCCAGCAGTCTAAGAACAGGGTCAATCACTGAAGCTTTCTTT
CASSLRTGSITEAFF
>TRBV6-6|TRBD1|TRBJ2-7|-
TGTGCCAGCAGTTTCCGGGACAGTTCCTACGAGCAGTACTTC
CASSFRDSSYEQYF
>TRBV5-6|-|TRBJ1-1|few
TGTGCCAGCACCCGTAGGGAGCGGACTGAAGCTTTCTTT
CASTRRERTEAFF
>TRBV7-8|-|TRBJ2-1|many
TGTGCCAGCAGCCCAACGAGGAATGAGCAGTTCTTC
CASSPTRNEQFF